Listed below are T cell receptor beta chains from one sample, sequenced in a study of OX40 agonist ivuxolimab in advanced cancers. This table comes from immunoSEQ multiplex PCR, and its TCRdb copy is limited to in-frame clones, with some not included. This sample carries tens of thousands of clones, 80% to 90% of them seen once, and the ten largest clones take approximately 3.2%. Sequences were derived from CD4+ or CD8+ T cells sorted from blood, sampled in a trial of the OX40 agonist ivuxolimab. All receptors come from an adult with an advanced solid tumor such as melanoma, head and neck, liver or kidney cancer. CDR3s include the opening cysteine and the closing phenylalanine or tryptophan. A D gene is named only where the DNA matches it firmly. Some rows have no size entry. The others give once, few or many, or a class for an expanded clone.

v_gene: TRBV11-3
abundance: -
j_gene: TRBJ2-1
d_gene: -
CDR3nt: TGTGCCAGCAGCTTAGTAGGGCACGAGCAGTTCTTC
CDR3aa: CASSLVGHEQFF

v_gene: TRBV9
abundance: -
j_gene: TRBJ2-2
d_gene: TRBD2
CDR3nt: TGTGCCAGCAGCGCCCCTCTGGGGGGGGAGGTCGGGGAGCTGTTTTTT
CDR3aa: CASSAPLGGEVGELFF

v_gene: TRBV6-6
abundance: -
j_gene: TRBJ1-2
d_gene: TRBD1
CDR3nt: TGTGCCAGCAGTGACGACAGGGGCAAGGGCTACACCTTC
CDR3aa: CASSDDRGKGYTF

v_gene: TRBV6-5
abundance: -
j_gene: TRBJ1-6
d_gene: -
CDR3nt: TGTGCCAGCAGCCTCGGGACGGCATATAATTCACCCCTCCACTTT
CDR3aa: CASSLGTAYNSPLHF

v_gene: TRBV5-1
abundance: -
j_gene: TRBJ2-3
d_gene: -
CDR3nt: TGCGCCAGCAGCTTTTTGGGGGCCCCCACAGATACGCAGTATTTT
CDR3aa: CASSFLGAPTDTQYF

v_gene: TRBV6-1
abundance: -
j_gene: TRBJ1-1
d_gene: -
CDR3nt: TGTGCCAGCAGTGAAGGTTGGGACACTGAAGCTTTCTTT
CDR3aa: CASSEGWDTEAFF

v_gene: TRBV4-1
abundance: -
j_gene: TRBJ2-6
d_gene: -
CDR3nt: TGCGCCAGCAGCCAGGGGGGACATTTGGGACTTATAGGGGCCAACGTCCTGACTTTC
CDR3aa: CASSQGGHLGLIGANVLTF

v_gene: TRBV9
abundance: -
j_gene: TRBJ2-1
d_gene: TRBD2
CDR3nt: TGTGCCAGCAGCGTAACGGGAGGCTCGAATGAGCAGTTCTTC
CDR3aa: CASSVTGGSNEQFF

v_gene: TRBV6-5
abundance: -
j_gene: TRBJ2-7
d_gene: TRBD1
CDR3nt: TGTGCCAGCAGTTACGCAACAGGGGGATGGGTCGAGCAGTACTTC
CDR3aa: CASSYATGGWVEQYF

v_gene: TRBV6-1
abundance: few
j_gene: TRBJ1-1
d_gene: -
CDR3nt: TGTGCCAGCAGTTGGAGGTCGGACAGTCTGCAGGCTTTCTTT
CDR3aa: CASSWRSDSLQAFF

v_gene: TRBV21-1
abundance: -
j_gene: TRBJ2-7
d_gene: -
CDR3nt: TGTGCCAGCAGCAAAGAAATACCCTACGAGCAGTACTTC
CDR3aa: CASSKEIPYEQYF

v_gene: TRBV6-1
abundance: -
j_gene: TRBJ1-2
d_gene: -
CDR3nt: TGTGCCAGCAGGAAGGACCGGTATGGCTACACCTTC
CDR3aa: CASRKDRYGYTF

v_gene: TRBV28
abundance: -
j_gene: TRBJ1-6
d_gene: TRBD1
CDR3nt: TGTGCCAGCACCGTCCGGGACAGGGACGGATCACCCCTCCACTTT
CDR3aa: CASTVRDRDGSPLHF

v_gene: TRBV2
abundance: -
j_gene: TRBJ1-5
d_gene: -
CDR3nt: TGTGCCAGCAGTGTGCGGAGCAATCAGCCCCAGCATTTT
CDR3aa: CASSVRSNQPQHF

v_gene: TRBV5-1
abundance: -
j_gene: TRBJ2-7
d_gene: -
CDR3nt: TGCGCCAGCAGCGGATCGTCCTACGAGCAGTACTTC
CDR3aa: CASSGSSYEQYF

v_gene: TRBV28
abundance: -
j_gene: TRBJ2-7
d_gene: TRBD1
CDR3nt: TGTGCCAGCAGTTTGGTGACAGGGCCAGCCTACGAGCAGTACTTC
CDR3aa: CASSLVTGPAYEQYF

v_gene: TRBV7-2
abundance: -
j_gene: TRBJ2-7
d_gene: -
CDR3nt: TGTGCCAGCAGCTCCACCTACGAGCAGTACTTC
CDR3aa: CASSSTYEQYF

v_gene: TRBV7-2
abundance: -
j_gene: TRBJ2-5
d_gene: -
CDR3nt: TGTGCCAGCAGCTTAGGTCTTAGACAAGAGACCCAGTACTTC
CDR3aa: CASSLGLRQETQYF

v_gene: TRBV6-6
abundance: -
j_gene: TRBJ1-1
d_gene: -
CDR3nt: TGTGCCAGCAGCCAGGGGACGAACACTGAAGCTTTCTTT
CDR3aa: CASSQGTNTEAFF

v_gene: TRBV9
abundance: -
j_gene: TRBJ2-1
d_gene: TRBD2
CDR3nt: TGTGCCAGCAGCGTAGCTCTAGCGGTGGGGAGTGCGGCCTCCTACAATGAGCAGTTCTTC
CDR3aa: CASSVALAVGSAASYNEQFF

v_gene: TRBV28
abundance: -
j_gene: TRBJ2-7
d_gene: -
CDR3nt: TGTGCCAGCAAGACGGCCTCCTACGAGCAGTACTTC
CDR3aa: CASKTASYEQYF

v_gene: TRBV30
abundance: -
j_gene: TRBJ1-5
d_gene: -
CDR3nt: TGTGCCTGGAGTGTAAGGGACAATCAGCCCCAGCATTTT
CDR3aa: CAWSVRDNQPQHF

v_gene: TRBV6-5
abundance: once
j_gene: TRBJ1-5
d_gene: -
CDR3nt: TGTGCCAGCATCCCGGGGCAGCCCCAGCATTTT
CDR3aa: CASIPGQPQHF

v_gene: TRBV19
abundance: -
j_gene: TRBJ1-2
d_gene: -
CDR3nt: TGTGCCAGTAATCCCAGTACCCCGGGAGGGGCTGCGATCGGCTACACCTTC
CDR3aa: CASNPSTPGGAAIGYTF

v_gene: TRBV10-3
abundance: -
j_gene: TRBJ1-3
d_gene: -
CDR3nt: TGTGCCATCAGTGGAGACACCATCTCTGGAAACACCATATATTTT
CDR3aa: CAISGDTISGNTIYF

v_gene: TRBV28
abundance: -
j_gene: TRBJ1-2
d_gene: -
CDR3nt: TGTGCCAGCATGCGTCTCAACGGTGGCTACACCTTC
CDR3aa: CASMRLNGGYTF

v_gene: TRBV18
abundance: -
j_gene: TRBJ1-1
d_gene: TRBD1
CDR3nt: TGTGCCAGCTCACCCCCCCCGGCAGGGGGGAATGAAGCTTTCTTT
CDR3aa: CASSPPPAGGNEAFF

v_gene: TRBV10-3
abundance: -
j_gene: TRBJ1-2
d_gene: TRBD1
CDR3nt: TGTGCCACCCAGGGACAGGTTAACTATGGCTACACCTTC
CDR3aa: CATQGQVNYGYTF

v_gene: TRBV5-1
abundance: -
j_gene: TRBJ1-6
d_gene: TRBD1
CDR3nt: TGCGCCAGCAGCGAGAGGGACAGGGACTATAATTCACCCCTCCACTTT
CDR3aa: CASSERDRDYNSPLHF

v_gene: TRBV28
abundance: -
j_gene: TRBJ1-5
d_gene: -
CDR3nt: TGTGCCAGCAGAGGAGTGGGGACTCAAGGTTGGAATCAGCCCCAGCATTTT
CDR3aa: CASRGVGTQGWNQPQHF

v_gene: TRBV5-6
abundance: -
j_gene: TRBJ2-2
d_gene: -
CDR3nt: TGTGCCAGCAGTTTGAACACCGGGGAGCTGTTTTTT
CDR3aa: CASSLNTGELFF

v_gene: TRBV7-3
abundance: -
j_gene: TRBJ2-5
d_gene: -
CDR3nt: TGTGCCAGCAGCCCAACGGGGGCCCAAGAGACCCAGTACTTC
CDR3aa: CASSPTGAQETQYF

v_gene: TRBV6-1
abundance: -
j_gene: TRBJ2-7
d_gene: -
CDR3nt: TGTGCCAGCGGGGGGCAGCTAGACTACGAGCAGTACTTC
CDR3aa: CASGGQLDYEQYF

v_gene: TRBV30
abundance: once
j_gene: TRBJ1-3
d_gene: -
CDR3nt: TGTGCCTGGACCCCACGAGGGTTGACTGGAAACACCATATATTTT
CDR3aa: CAWTPRGLTGNTIYF

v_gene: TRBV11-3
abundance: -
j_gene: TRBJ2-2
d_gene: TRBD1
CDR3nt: TGTGCCAGCAGCGAGGACAGGCCCGGGGAGCTGTTTTTT
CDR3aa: CASSEDRPGELFF

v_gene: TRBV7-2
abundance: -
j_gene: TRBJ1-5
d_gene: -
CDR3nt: TGTGCCAGCAGCCCCGGGACCCGTGAGGCGCCCCAGCATTTT
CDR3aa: CASSPGTREAPQHF

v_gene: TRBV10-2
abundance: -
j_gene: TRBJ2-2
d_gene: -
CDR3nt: TGCGCCAGCAGGGTTAGGTCTTGGGCAGGTCGAAGTGATAAAAACACCGGGGAGCTGTTTTTT
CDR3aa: CASRVRSWAGRSDKNTGELFF

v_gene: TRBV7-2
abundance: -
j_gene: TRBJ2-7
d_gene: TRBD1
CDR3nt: TGTGCCAGCAGCTCAGGGGGCTGGTCCTACGAGCAGTACTTC
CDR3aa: CASSSGGWSYEQYF

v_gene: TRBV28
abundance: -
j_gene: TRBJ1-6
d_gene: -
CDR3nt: TGTGCCAGCAGGGTGACAGCCACAAATTCACCCCTCCACTTT
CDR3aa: CASRVTATNSPLHF

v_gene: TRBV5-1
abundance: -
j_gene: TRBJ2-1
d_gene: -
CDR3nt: TGCGCCAGCAGCCCGAATTCCATGGATGAGCAGTTCTTC
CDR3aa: CASSPNSMDEQFF

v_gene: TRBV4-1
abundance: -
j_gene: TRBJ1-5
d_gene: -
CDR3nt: TGCGCCAGCAGCCAAGATTTTTTCGGGGGTGCGAGCAATCAGCCCCAGCATTTT
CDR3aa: CASSQDFFGGASNQPQHF

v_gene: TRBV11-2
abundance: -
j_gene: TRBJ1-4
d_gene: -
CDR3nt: TGTGCCAGCAGCCCCACCTCTGGGGGAACTAATGAAAAACTGTTTTTT
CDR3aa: CASSPTSGGTNEKLFF

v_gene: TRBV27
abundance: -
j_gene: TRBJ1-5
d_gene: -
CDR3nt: TGTGCCAGCAGTCCCATCCCTCAGGAGGCAAAGCAGCCCCAGCATTTT
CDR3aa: CASSPIPQEAKQPQHF

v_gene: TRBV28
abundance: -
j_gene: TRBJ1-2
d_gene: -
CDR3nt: TGTGCCAGCAGGTCCTCCAGGACAAATGTTGGCTACACCTTC
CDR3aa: CASRSSRTNVGYTF

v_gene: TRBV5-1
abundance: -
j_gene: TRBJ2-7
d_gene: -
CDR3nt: TGCGCCAGCATAGGCGACACTACCTACGAGCAGTACTTC
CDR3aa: CASIGDTTYEQYF

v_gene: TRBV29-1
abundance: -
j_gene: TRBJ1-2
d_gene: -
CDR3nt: TGCAGCGTTGAGGCCACAGCATATGGCTACACCTTC
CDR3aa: CSVEATAYGYTF

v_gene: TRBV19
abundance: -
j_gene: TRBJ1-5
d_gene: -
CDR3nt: TGTGCCAGTAGTATAGGAGGGTTGGCCCAGCATTTT
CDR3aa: CASSIGGLAQHF

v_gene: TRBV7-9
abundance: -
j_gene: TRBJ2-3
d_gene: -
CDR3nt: TGTGCCAGCAGCTCAAACCGACACGGTAACACAGATACGCAGTATTTT
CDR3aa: CASSSNRHGNTDTQYF

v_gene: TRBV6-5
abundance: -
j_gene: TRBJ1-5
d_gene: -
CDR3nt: TGTGCCAGCAGTCTTGGGGGAAGGCAGCCCCAGCATTTT
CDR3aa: CASSLGGRQPQHF

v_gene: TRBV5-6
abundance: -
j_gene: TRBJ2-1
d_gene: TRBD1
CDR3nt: TGTGCCAGCAGGGGACAGGGGGTGAGCTCCTACAATGAGCAGTTCTTC
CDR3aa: CASRGQGVSSYNEQFF

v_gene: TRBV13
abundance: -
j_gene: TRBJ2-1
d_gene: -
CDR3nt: TGTGCCAGCAGCTTTGACGGATTCCTCCCTTCCAATGAGCAGTTCTTC
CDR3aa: CASSFDGFLPSNEQFF

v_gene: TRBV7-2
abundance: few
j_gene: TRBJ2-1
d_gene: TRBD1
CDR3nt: TGTGCCAGCAGCTTAGCGGGGGGACAGGGGGCAGGTGAGCAGTTCTTC
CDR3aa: CASSLAGGQGAGEQFF

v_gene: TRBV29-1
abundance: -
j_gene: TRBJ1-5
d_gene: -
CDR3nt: TGCAGCGTTGGGCAGGGAAGGGGCGATCAGCCCCAGCATTTT
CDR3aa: CSVGQGRGDQPQHF